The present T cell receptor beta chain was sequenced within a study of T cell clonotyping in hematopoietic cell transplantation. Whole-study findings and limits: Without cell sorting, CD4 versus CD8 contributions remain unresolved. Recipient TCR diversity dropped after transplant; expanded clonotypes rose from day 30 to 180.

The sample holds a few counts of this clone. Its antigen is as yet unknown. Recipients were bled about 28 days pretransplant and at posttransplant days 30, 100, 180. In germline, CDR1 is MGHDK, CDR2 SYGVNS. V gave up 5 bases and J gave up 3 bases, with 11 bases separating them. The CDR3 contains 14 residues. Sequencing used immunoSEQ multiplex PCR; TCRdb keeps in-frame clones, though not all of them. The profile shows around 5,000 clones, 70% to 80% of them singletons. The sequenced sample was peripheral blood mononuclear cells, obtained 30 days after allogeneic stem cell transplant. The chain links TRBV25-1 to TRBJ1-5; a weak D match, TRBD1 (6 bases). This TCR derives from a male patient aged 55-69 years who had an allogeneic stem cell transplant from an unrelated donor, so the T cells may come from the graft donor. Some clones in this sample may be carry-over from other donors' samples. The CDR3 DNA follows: TGTGCCAGCAGTTCGGACAGTGACAATCAGCCCCAGCATTTT. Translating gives CASSSDSDNQPQHF.